The 8 T cell receptor beta chains given below trace back to one sample, sequenced in a study of CD8 T cells in Susac syndrome. An input of roughly 0.5 to 1 ug of RNA was subjected to reverse transcription using random hexamers. TCRdb passed the immunoSEQ multiplex PCR reads through MiXCR, listing each CDR3 protein once. The sample contains 75,000 or so distinct CDR3 sequences, 94% of which appear only once. The sequenced sample was CD8+ T cells from PBMCs. These receptors all come from a human donor with Susac syndrome.

The V gene is TRBV12-3 or TRBV12-4, the J gene TRBJ1-5, with D tentatively TRBD1 (5 bases). Trimming took off 7 bases at V and 6 bases at J, with 13 bases between the two ends. This CDR3 is built from 13 residues. The CDR3 is CASTLRGGQPQHF. In DNA, the CDR3 is TGTGCCAGCACTCTTCGGGGGGGTCAGCCCCAGCATTTT.

V is TRBV5-6 and J is TRBJ1-6; D call uncertain. Trimming stripped 0 bases from V and 6 bases from J, with 7 bases between. The germline V gene encodes CDR1 SGHDT and CDR2 YYEEEE. CDR3 length: 14 residues. As DNA, the CDR3 is TGTGCCAGCAGCTTGGGCAGGAGTAATTCACCCCTCCACTTT. It yields the protein CASSLGRSNSPLHF.

The chain uses TRBV29-1 and TRBJ1-6; 10 bases align to TRBD1. Looked up from germline, CDR1 is SQVTM and CDR2 is ANQGSEA. The CDR3 has 15 residues. The junction had 11 bases not matched to a gene; V was cut back by 2 bases and J by 13 bases. The CDR3 region has the DNA TGCAGCGTTGAACTGGGACAGGGGCTCCCATTCCCCCTCCACTTT. Translated, it gives CSVELGQGLPFPLHF.

The rearrangement joins TRBV4-3 to TRBJ2-3, with a weak D call TRBD1 (6 bases). Germline lookup yields CDR1 LGHNA and CDR2 YSLEER. This CDR3 comprises 16 residues. The V and J ends lost 0 bases and 4 bases respectively, with 14 bases between them. CDR3 bases: TGCGCCAGCAGCCAAGATCGCGGCAGGGGACCAGATACGCAGTATTTT. This gives the protein CASSQDRGRGPDTQYF.

This chain connects TRBV2 to TRBJ2-1, with a weak D call TRBD2 (5 bases). V was clipped by 7 bases and J by 5 bases, with 18 bases between them. This CDR3 has 15 residues. Germline V gene sequence: CDR1 SNHLY, CDR2 FYNNEI. CDR3 coding DNA: TGTGCCAGCACCGGAGGAGCGGAAGAGGACAATGAGCAGTTCTTC. It yields the protein CASTGGAEEDNEQFF.

V is TRBV20-1 and J is TRBJ2-2; the D is unclear. Germline V CDR1 and CDR2: DFQATT, SNEGSKA (reference sequence). Trimming shortened V by 0 bases and J by 7 bases, and 6 bases separated the two germline ends. This CDR3 contains 12 residues. The CDR3: CSARDYRGELFF. The DNA for the CDR3 is TGCAGTGCTAGAGACTACCGCGGGGAGCTGTTTTTT.

The J gene is TRBJ2-1, the V gene TRBV27, with 7 bases that match TRBD2. This CDR3 spans 16 amino acids. V lost 3 bases to trimming and J lost 1 base; unmatched junction nucleotides: 6. CDR1 MNHEY and CDR2 SMNVEV come from the germline V gene (reference sequence). The CDR3: CASSLNGGFSYNEQFF. Written as DNA, the CDR3 is TGTGCCAGCAGTTTGAACGGGGGGTTTTCCTACAATGAGCAGTTCTTC.

V and J are TRBV6-1 and TRBJ2-1; the D is unclear. CDR3 length: 16 amino acids. CDR1 and CDR2 from the germline V gene are MNHNS and SASEGT. Between the trimmed V and J ends, which lost 5 bases and 3 bases, there was a span of 17 bases. CDR3 in amino acids: CASSPAEETFYNEQFF. The CDR3 nucleotides read TGTGCCAGCAGTCCCGCTGAGGAAACCTTCTACAATGAGCAGTTCTTC.